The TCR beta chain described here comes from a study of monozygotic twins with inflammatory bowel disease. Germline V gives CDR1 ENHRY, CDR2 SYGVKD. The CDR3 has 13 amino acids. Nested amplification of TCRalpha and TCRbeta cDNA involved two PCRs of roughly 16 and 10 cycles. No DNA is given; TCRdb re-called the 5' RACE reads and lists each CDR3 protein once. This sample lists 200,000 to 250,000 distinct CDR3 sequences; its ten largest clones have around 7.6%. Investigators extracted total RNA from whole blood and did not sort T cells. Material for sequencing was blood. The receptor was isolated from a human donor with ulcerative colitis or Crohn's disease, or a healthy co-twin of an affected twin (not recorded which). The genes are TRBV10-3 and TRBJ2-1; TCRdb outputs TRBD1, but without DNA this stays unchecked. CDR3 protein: CAIGQGSPNEQFF.